This record concerns one T cell receptor beta chain sequence. The data originate from a study of technical replicates of blood from a handful of donors. CDR1 SGHRS and CDR2 YFSETQ come from the germline V gene. The CDR3 is made up of 19 amino acids. After removal of 1 base from V and 4 bases from J, the junction contained 15 bases not matched to a gene. TCRdb keeps only in-frame clones here, not all; method: immunoSEQ multiplex PCR. The data contain about 80,000 clones, 70% to 90% of them singletons. The specimen sequenced was PBMCs. V usage is TRBV5-1 and J usage is TRBJ2-2; 8 bases fit TRBD1. The clonotype originates from a human donor in good health. Some clones in this sample may be carry-over from other donors' samples. The CDR3, as DNA: TGCGCCAGCAGCTTGAATCCAGCGATGGGGACAGGCTCCACCGGGGAGCTGTTTTTT. It encodes CASSLNPAMGTGSTGELFF. The variable domain in full, with the rest retrieved from reference TRBV5-1 and TRBJ2-2, is KAGVTQTPRYLIKTRGQQVTLSCSPISGHRSVSWYQQTPGQGLQFLFEYFSETQRNKGNFPGRFSGRQFSNSRSEMNVSTLELGDSALYLCASSLNPAMGTGSTGELFFGEGSRLTVL.